The T cell receptor beta chain described here comes from a study of shared clonotypes between healthy human individuals. Findings and limits, study-wide: Naive CD4 clonotypes overlapped across a few donors at approximately 5%. Investigators collected only blood, and repertoires in tissues likely differ. Owing to a small donor count, the genetic and exposure-history diversity represented was limited.

The table came from immunoSEQ multiplex PCR; TCRdb's copy has only in-frame clones and leaves some out. The sample includes around 2,100,000 clones, approximately 94% of them seen just once. Only CD45RO-negative cells positively selected for CCR7 counted as naive CD8 cells, so terminally differentiated effector memory CD45RA+ cells were excluded. Note on this clone: What it binds is not known.

The receptor comes from a man younger than 35 in good health. Source material: naive CD8+ T cells sorted from blood.

CDR3 sequence (DNA): TGTGCCAGCAGGCCTACAGGGGGGCCGGGCACCGGGGAGCTGTTTTTT. This codes for CASRPTGGPGTGELFF. This chain links TRBV7-3 with TRBJ2-2; 8 nucleotides match TRBD1. V lost 6 bases and J lost 4; bases outside the gene matches: 10. Germline V CDR1 and CDR2: SGHTA, FQGTGA. The CDR3 sequence is 16 residues long.